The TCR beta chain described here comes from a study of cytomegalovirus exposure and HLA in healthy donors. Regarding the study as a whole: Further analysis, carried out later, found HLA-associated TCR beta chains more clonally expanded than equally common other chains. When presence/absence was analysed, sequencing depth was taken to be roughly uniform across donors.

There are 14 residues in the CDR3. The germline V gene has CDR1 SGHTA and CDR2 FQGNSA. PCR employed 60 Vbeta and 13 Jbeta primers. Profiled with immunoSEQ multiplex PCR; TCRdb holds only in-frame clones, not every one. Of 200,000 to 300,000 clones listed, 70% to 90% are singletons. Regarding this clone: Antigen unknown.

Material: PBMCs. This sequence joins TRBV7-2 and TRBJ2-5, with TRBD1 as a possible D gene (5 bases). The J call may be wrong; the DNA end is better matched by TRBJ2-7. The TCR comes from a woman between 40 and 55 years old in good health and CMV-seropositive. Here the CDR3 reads CASSFGPGSYEQYF. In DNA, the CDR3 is TGTGCCAGCAGCTTTGGGCCAGGGTCCTACGAGCAGTACTTC.